Listed here are 9 T cell receptor beta chains from one sample, sequenced in a study of monozygotic twins with inflammatory bowel disease. For each CDR3 protein, TCRdb gives one entry from its re-call of the 5' RACE reads, without DNA. This listing includes 330,000 or so distinct CDR3 sequences. The sample was blood. The receptors were gathered from a human donor with ulcerative colitis or Crohn's disease, or a healthy co-twin of an affected twin (not recorded which).

The chain carries TRBV5-1 and TRBJ2-1; TCRdb indicates TRBD1, and absent DNA this call remains unverified. There are 14 residues in the CDR3. Germline V lookup: CDR1 SGHRS, CDR2 YFSETQ. The CDR3 sequence: CASSLPGPLNEQFF.

The rearrangement uses TRBV12-3 or TRBV12-4 and TRBJ1-2. This CDR3 has 15 amino acids. This CDR3 is CASRRTAVGDYGYTF.

The V gene is TRBV28, the J gene TRBJ2-5; with no DNA, the TCRdb D assignment of TRBD1 cannot be verified. The V gene's germline CDR1 is MDHEN and CDR2 SYDVKM. The CDR3 has 15 amino acids. CDR3 in amino acids: CASSSPTGGLETQYF.

The chain is built from TRBV12-3 or TRBV12-4 and TRBJ2-1. The CDR3 has 12 residues. CDR3 protein: CASSFAYNEQFF.

The chain employs TRBV2 and TRBJ1-3; TCRdb lists TRBD1, though no DNA is available to test this call. Looked up from germline, CDR1 is SNHLY and CDR2 is FYNNEI. The CDR3 runs 16 residues. This CDR3 reads CASSGPGVSSGNTIYF.

J is TRBJ2-7 and V is TRBV30. CDR1 and CDR2 (germline): GTSNPN, SVGIG (reference sequence). The CDR3 contains 12 residues. This chain's CDR3 is CAWSNGYYEQYF.

The rearrangement uses TRBV20-1 and TRBJ2-5; TCRdb names TRBD2, which stays unverified in the absence of DNA. The CDR3 runs to 15 residues. The germline V gene encodes CDR1 DFQATT and CDR2 SNEGSKA (reference sequence). Here the CDR3 reads CSALPQLAREETQYF.

The chain combines TRBV5-6 with TRBJ2-7; TCRdb outputs TRBD1, but without DNA this stays unchecked. The germline CDR1 and CDR2 sequences are SGHDT and YYEEEE. The CDR3 has 13 residues. The CDR3 is CASSPTRDDEQYF.

The V and J genes are TRBV6-5 and TRBJ2-4; TCRdb's D gene call, TRBD1, goes unchecked for lack of DNA. The V gene's germline CDR1 is MNHEY and CDR2 SVGAGI. The CDR3 consists of 12 residues. The CDR3 is CASSPGRYIQYF.